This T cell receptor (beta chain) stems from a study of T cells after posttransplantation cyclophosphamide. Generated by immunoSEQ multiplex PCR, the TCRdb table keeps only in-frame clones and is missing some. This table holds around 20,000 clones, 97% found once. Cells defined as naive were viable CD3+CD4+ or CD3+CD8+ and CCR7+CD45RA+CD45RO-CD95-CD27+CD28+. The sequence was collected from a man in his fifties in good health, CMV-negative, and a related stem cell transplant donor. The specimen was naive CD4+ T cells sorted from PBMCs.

The CDR3 region is CASSAADRGDEKLFF. The DNA of the CDR3 is TGTGCCAGCAGCGCGGCTGACAGGGGTGATGAAAAACTGTTTTTT. The V call is TRBV5-6, the J call TRBJ1-4, with 8 bases matching TRBD1. Germline V gene data show CDR1 as SGHDT and CDR2 as YYEEEE. The V and J ends lost 4 bases and 6 bases, in that order; junction bases with no gene match: 8. The length of the CDR3 is 15 residues.